The rows below give T cell receptor beta chains drawn from one sample of a study of blood T cell repertoires in COVID-19. Measured with immunoSEQ multiplex PCR; TCRdb has only the in-frame clones, and not every one. Among roughly 200,000 clones listed, 65% to 85% were seen once. Sequencing was done on a sample of peripheral blood. Receptors were obtained from a woman between 35 and 50 years old with COVID-19, enrolled during active disease. The CDR3 runs from the conserved cysteine through the conserved F or W. D genes are given only for firm matches. The size field is filled for only some rows; it gives once, few, many or a size class.

V	D	J	size	CDR3	DNA
TRBV5-6	TRBD2	TRBJ2-2	-	CASSLVGGRLLGELFF	TGTGCCAGCAGCTTGGTCGGCGGGAGGTTGCTCGGGGAGCTGTTTTTT
TRBV3-1/TRBV3-2	TRBD1	TRBJ1-2	-	CASTTGDGYTF	TGTGCCAGCACCACAGGGGATGGCTACACCTTC
TRBV3-1/TRBV3-2	-	TRBJ1-6	-	CASSQDLAAVPPLHF	TGTGCCAGCAGCCAAGATTTGGCTGCAGTACCACCCCTCCACTTT
TRBV7-9	-	TRBJ2-1	once	CASSPRRGSYNEQFF	TGTGCCAGCAGCCCTAGACGAGGGTCCTACAATGAGCAGTTCTTC
TRBV19	TRBD2	TRBJ2-3	-	CASTPGILAGSTDTQYF	TGTGCCAGTACCCCCGGGATACTAGCGGGGAGCACAGATACGCAGTATTTT
TRBV9	-	TRBJ2-7	-	CASSVGGQGRGEQYF	TGTGCCAGCAGCGTAGGCGGGCAGGGGCGAGGCGAGCAGTACTTC
TRBV6-5	TRBD1	TRBJ1-5	-	CASRPDRGSNQPQHF	TGTGCCAGCAGACCCGACAGGGGGAGCAATCAGCCCCAGCATTTT
TRBV29-1	TRBD2	TRBJ2-5	few	CSVVAPASGKETQYF	TGCAGCGTTGTAGCGCCGGCTAGCGGGAAAGAGACCCAGTACTTC
TRBV11-2	TRBD1	TRBJ2-3	-	CASRLQGASDTQYF	TGTGCCAGCAGGTTGCAGGGGGCCTCAGATACGCAGTATTTT
TRBV15	-	TRBJ2-7	-	CATSRDRGYEQYF	TGTGCCACCAGCAGAGATCGAGGCTACGAGCAGTACTTC
TRBV28	TRBD1	TRBJ1-2	once	CASSDLALGGSRGYTF	TGTGCCAGCAGTGACCTCGCCTTAGGGGGCTCGCGTGGCTACACCTTC
TRBV7-9	TRBD1	TRBJ1-5	-	CASSPSRQGGVNQPQHF	TGTGCCAGCAGCCCGTCTCGCCAAGGGGGCGTTAACCAGCCCCAGCATTTT
TRBV4-1	-	TRBJ2-3	-	CASSQDAGSRTDTQYF	TGCGCCAGCAGCCAAGACGCAGGGTCGCGCACAGATACGCAGTATTTT
TRBV6-4	TRBD2	TRBJ2-1	-	CASSDTATSGGYNEQFF	TGTGCCAGCAGTGACACAGCTACTAGCGGGGGGTACAATGAGCAGTTCTTC
TRBV7-3	-	TRBJ2-1	-	CASSSDGGGNSYNEQFF	TGTGCCAGCAGCTCAGATGGTGGCGGGAACTCCTACAATGAGCAGTTCTTC
TRBV24-1	TRBD1	TRBJ2-2	-	CATSDLDRVGTGELFF	TGTGCCACCAGTGATTTAGACAGGGTGGGAACCGGGGAGCTGTTTTTT
TRBV29-1	TRBD1	TRBJ1-2	-	CSVPRQGPNYGYTF	TGCAGCGTTCCTAGACAGGGGCCTAACTATGGCTACACCTTC
TRBV19	-	TRBJ1-6	-	CASSTGVSSYNSPLHF	TGTGCCAGTAGTACAGGGGTCAGCTCCTATAATTCACCCCTCCACTTT
TRBV6-5	-	TRBJ2-7	-	CASSYSITPHEQYF	TGTGCCAGCAGTTACTCGATTACACCTCACGAGCAGTACTTC
TRBV7-9	-	TRBJ2-3	-	CASSFSSSAKGDTQYF	TGTGCCAGCAGCTTTTCGTCTAGCGCCAAAGGAGATACGCAGTATTTT
TRBV5-1	-	TRBJ2-5	-	CASRWAQETQYF	TGCGCCAGCAGATGGGCCCAAGAGACCCAGTACTTC
TRBV5-1	-	TRBJ1-1	-	CASSLEGGTEAFF	TGCGCCAGCAGCTTGGAAGGAGGCACTGAAGCTTTCTTT
TRBV6-1	TRBD1	TRBJ2-7	-	CASSDWTGQYEQYF	TGTGCCAGCAGTGATTGGACAGGACAATACGAGCAGTACTTC
TRBV9	TRBD2	TRBJ2-5	-	CASSVGGLAGAPRTQYF	TGTGCCAGCAGCGTAGGGGGACTAGCGGGAGCTCCAAGAACCCAGTACTTC
TRBV9	-	TRBJ1-1	-	CASSVGVLSGQKAFF	TGTGCCAGCAGCGTAGGGGTGTTGAGTGGGCAGAAAGCTTTCTTT
TRBV14	TRBD1	TRBJ2-3	-	CASSRQGATSTDTQYF	TGTGCCAGCAGCCGACAGGGGGCAACCAGCACAGATACGCAGTATTTT
TRBV24-1	TRBD1	TRBJ2-3	once	CATSEAQGQTPDTQYF	TGTGCCACCAGTGAGGCCCAGGGACAGACTCCAGATACGCAGTATTTT
TRBV5-1	TRBD1	TRBJ1-1	once	CASSPDRGTEAFF	TGCGCCAGCAGCCCAGACAGGGGGACTGAAGCTTTCTTT
TRBV29-1	-	TRBJ1-1	-	CSVEVWARGTEAFF	TGCAGCGTTGAAGTATGGGCCCGAGGGACTGAAGCTTTCTTT
TRBV19	TRBD2	TRBJ2-3	-	CASPPVEVAGAAGTDTQYF	TGTGCCAGTCCGCCGGTTGAGGTAGCGGGGGCGGCGGGCACAGATACGCAGTATTTT
TRBV5-1	-	TRBJ2-7	-	CASSSLSGGAYEQYF	TGCGCCAGCAGCTCGCTGAGTGGCGGAGCCTACGAGCAGTACTTC
TRBV28	-	TRBJ2-4	once	CASSFPDRMGAKNIQYF	TGTGCCAGCAGTTTCCCCGACAGGATGGGAGCCAAAAACATTCAGTACTTC
TRBV5-1	-	TRBJ1-6	-	CASSGGPGGNSPLHF	TGCGCCAGCAGCGGCGGACCCGGAGGTAATTCACCCCTCCACTTT
TRBV29-1	-	TRBJ2-2	-	CSVVPGERSNTGELFF	TGCAGCGTTGTACCGGGAGAGCGATCGAACACCGGGGAGCTGTTTTTT
TRBV11-3	TRBD1	TRBJ1-6	-	CASRTTGGGYNSPLHF	TGTGCCAGCAGGACAACAGGGGGCGGCTATAATTCACCCCTCCACTTT
TRBV15	-	TRBJ2-2	-	CATSPKSLLDTGELFF	TGTGCCACCAGCCCGAAGAGCTTGCTGGACACCGGGGAGCTGTTTTTT
TRBV7-3	-	TRBJ1-1	-	CASTSGGFTEAFF	TGTGCCAGCACCTCGGGTGGGTTCACTGAAGCTTTCTTT
TRBV3-1/TRBV3-2	TRBD2	TRBJ2-3	-	CASNDGTSGRLYTQYF	TGTGCCAGCAATGACGGGACTAGCGGGAGACTTTATACGCAGTATTTT
TRBV19	-	TRBJ2-6	-	CASTVDRVPSGANVLTF	TGTGCCAGTACCGTGGACAGAGTCCCCTCTGGGGCCAACGTCCTGACTTTC
TRBV7-3	TRBD1	TRBJ1-2	few	CASSPSDRGPGGYTF	TGTGCCAGCAGCCCAAGTGACAGGGGGCCCGGAGGCTACACCTTC
TRBV5-1	-	TRBJ2-7	-	CASSPGLSTPTYEQYF	TGCGCCAGCAGCCCAGGTTTGTCGACACCCACCTACGAGCAGTACTTC
TRBV7-8	TRBD2	TRBJ2-2	-	CASSLAASREAAGELFF	TGTGCCAGCAGCTTAGCAGCGTCCCGGGAGGCGGCCGGGGAGCTGTTTTTT
TRBV28	-	TRBJ1-2	once	CASRAPAGGGSYGYTF	TGTGCCAGCAGGGCCCCCGCCGGGGGTGGCAGCTATGGCTACACCTTC
TRBV27	TRBD2	TRBJ2-7	-	CASSLRLAVSYEQYF	TGTGCCAGCAGTTTAAGGCTAGCGGTCTCCTACGAGCAGTACTTC
TRBV15	TRBD1	TRBJ1-4	-	CATSKGRGVANEKLFF	TGTGCCACCAGCAAGGGCAGGGGGGTGGCTAATGAAAAACTGTTTTTT
TRBV3-1/TRBV3-2	TRBD2	TRBJ2-5	once	CASSPLDSGRAGETQYF	TGTGCCAGCAGCCCCTTAGATAGCGGGAGGGCCGGTGAGACCCAGTACTTC
TRBV19	TRBD1	TRBJ2-7	-	CASSGTGKDEQYF	TGTGCCAGTAGTGGGACAGGGAAGGACGAGCAGTACTTC
TRBV3-1/TRBV3-2	TRBD1	TRBJ2-7	-	CASSRDRTANYEQYF	TGTGCCAGCAGCCGGGACAGAACCGCGAACTACGAGCAGTACTTC
TRBV5-6	-	TRBJ1-4	once	CASSLGTIAGEKLFF	TGTGCCAGCAGCTTGGGAACCATCGCGGGTGAAAAACTGTTTTTT
TRBV2	-	TRBJ1-1	-	CASSDGGSNTEAFF	TGTGCCAGCAGTGATGGCGGCTCTAACACTGAAGCTTTCTTT
TRBV7-8	-	TRBJ1-1	-	CASSPLPRAGTEAFF	TGTGCCAGCAGCCCCCTACCCCGAGCGGGAACTGAAGCTTTCTTT
TRBV15	-	TRBJ1-1	few	CATSVRGLGTEAFF	TGTGCCACCAGCGTGCGAGGTTTGGGCACTGAAGCTTTCTTT
TRBV7-8	-	TRBJ1-3	-	CASSSYSTGNTIYF	TGTGCCAGCAGCTCGTACTCTACTGGAAACACCATATATTTT
TRBV5-4	-	TRBJ2-7	-	CASSLGTIYEQYF	TGTGCCAGCAGCTTGGGGACTATTTACGAGCAGTACTTC